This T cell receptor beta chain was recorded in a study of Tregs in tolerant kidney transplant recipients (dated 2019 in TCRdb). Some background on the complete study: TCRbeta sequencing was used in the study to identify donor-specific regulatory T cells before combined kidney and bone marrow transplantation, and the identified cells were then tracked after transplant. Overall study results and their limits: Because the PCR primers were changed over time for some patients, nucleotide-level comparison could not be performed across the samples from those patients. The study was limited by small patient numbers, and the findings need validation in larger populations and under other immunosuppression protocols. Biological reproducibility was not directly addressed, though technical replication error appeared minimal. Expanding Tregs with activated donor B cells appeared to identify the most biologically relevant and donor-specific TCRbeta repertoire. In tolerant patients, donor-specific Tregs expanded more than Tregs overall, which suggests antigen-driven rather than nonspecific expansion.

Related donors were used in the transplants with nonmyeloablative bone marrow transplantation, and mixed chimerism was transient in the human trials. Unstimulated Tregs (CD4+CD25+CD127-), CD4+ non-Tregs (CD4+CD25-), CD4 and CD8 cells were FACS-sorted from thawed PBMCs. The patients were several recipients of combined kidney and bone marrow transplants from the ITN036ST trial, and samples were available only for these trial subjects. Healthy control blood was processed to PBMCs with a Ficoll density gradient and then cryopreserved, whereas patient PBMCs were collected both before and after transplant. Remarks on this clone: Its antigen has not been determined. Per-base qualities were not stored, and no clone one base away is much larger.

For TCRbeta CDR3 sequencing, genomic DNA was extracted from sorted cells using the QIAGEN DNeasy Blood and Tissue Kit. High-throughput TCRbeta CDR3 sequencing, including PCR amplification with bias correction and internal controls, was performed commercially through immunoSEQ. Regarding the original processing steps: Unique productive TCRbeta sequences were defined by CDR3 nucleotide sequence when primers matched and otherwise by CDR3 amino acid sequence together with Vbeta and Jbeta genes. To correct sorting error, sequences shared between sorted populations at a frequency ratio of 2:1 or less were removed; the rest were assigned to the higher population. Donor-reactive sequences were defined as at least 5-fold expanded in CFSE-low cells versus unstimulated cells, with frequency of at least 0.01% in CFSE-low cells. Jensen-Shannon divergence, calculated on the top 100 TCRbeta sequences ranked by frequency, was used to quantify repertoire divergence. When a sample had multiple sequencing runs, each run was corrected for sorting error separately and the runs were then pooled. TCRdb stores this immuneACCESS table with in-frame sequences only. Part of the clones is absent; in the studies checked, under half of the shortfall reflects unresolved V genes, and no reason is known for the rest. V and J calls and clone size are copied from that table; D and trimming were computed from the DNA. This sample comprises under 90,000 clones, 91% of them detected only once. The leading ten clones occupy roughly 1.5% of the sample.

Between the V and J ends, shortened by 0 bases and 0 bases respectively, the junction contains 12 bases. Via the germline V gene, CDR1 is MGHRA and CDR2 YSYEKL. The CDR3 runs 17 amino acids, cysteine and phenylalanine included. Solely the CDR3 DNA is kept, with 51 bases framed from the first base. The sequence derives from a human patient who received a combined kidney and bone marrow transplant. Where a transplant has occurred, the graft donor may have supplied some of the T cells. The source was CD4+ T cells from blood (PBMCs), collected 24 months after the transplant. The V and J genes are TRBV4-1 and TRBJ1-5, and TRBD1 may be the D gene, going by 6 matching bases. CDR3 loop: CASSQDSGTYSNQPQHF. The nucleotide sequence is TGCGCCAGCAGCCAAGATTCAGGGACATATAGCAATCAGCCCCAGCATTTT.